A selection of T cell receptor beta chains follows, all from one sample in a study of T-cell memory formation after mild COVID-19. TCRdb processed the 5' RACE reads anew with MiXCR; each CDR3 protein has one entry. In the table there are just over 300,000 distinct CDR3 sequences, 15% to 20% of which are singletons. The source material was PBMCs or a T cell subset sorted from them (not recorded which). These receptors all come from a man younger than 30 who had mild COVID-19 (a few samples of this study predate the infection). Cell type and time point are not known. The CDR3 runs from the conserved cysteine through the conserved F or W. D genes are given only for firm matches. The size of a clone is reported for some rows only, either as once, few or many, or as a class for expanded clones.

J gene	clone size	V gene	D gene	CDR3 protein	CDR3 DNA
TRBJ1-2	few	TRBV5-5	-	CASSLEVRTYGYTF	TGTGCCAGCAGCTTGGAGGTCAGGACCTATGGCTACACCTTC
TRBJ1-1	-	TRBV20-1	TRBD1	CSARPGQGVFTEAFF	TGCAGTGCCCGACCGGGACAGGGGGTGTTCACTGAAGCTTTCTTT
TRBJ1-6	-	TRBV12-3/TRBV12-4	-	CASSLEFNSPLHF	TGTGCCAGCAGTTTAGAATTCAATTCACCCCTCCACTTT
TRBJ2-1	-	TRBV29-1	TRBD2	CSVPGVAGGLNEQFF	TGCAGCGTCCCCGGGGTAGCGGGGGGGCTCAATGAGCAGTTCTTC
TRBJ2-1	-	TRBV19	TRBD2	CASSDAGVGDEQFF	TGTGCCAGTAGTGACGCGGGGGTGGGAGATGAGCAGTTCTTC
TRBJ2-1	many	TRBV5-1	-	CASSLEGYEQFF	TGCGCCAGCAGCTTGGAGGGGTATGAGCAGTTCTTC
TRBJ2-1	many	TRBV20-1	-	CSASGEAYNEQFF	TGCAGTGCTAGCGGGGAGGCCTACAATGAGCAGTTCTTC
TRBJ1-6	-	TRBV20-1	-	CSARSPNSPLHF	TGCAGTGCTAGATCCCCCAATTCACCCCTCCACTTT
TRBJ2-3	few	TRBV7-9	-	CASSLGASGDTQYF	TGTGCCAGCAGCCTAGGAGCTAGTGGGGATACGCAGTATTTT
TRBJ2-3	few	TRBV15	-	CATSRDPLADTQYF	TGTGCCACCAGCAGAGATCCATTAGCAGATACGCAGTATTTT
TRBJ2-5	-	TRBV4-2	TRBD1	CASSQEGQGAETQYF	TGTGCCAGCAGCCAAGAAGGACAGGGGGCAGAGACCCAGTACTTC
TRBJ2-3	few	TRBV4-1	-	CASSQEKRAVTDTQYF	TGCGCCAGCAGCCAAGAAAAAAGAGCGGTTACAGATACGCAGTATTTT
TRBJ2-2	-	TRBV5-1	TRBD1	CASSGTGENTGELFF	TGCGCCAGCAGTGGGACAGGGGAAAACACCGGGGAGCTGTTTTTT
TRBJ2-5	-	TRBV5-5	TRBD1	CASSFFQGAFAETQYF	TGTGCCAGCAGCTTTTTCCAGGGGGCATTTGCCGAGACCCAGTACTTC